This TCR beta chain was recovered during a study of PD-L1 blockade in urothelial cancer. Looking at the study overall: Males with bladder-origin urothelial cancer constituted about 85% of the roughly 30 patients. Blood analysis took place 3 weeks (second dose) and 6 weeks after treatment start.

Assay: immunoSEQ multiplex PCR; the TCRdb copy retains only in-frame clones and omits some. The table records about 91,000 clones, around four fifths of them present only once. The germline V gene encodes CDR1 LGHNA and CDR2 YSLEER. The CDR3 covers 16 residues. V gave up 0 bases and J gave up 8 bases, with 19 bases separating them. Sample time point: peripheral blood 6 weeks after treatment start. This chain links TRBV4-3 with TRBJ1-2, with D tentatively TRBD1 (6 bases). The sequence was obtained from a man between 65 and 85 years old with urothelial cancer. The sample in question was PBMCs, obtained around atezolizumab (anti-PD-L1) treatment. CDR3 protein: CASSQDHRVRGTGYTF. The CDR3 coding sequence is TGCGCCAGCAGCCAAGATCATCGCGTCAGGGGAACGGGCTACACCTTC.